Presented here are 9 T cell receptor beta chains from one specimen sequenced in a study of Graves' ophthalmopathy and Graves' hyperthyroidism. Amplification targeted the TCR beta CDR3 regions, with RNA transcripts as the source material. The workflow started with a first-round RT-PCR run with HTBI primers and then moved on to a second-round multiplex PCR. TCRdb ran MiXCR on the multiplex PCR reads and lists one entry per CDR3 protein. The sample consists of some 350,000 distinct CDR3 sequences, approximately 17% of them appearing once. The sequenced sample was peripheral blood. The receptor source for this set is an adult woman with stable Graves' hyperthyroidism.

As for this clonotype: The junction differs from germline at one of its ends, possibly a read error. The chain joins TRBV20-1 to TRBJ2-5, with unresolved D. Germline-derived CDR1 and CDR2 are DFQATT and SNEGSKA (reference sequence). This CDR3 is 14 amino acids long. CDR3 region: CGAPPRKVVETQYF. In DNA form, the CDR3 reads TGCGGTGCTCCCCCCCGGAAGGTGGTAGAGACCCAGTACTTC.

This clonotype was detected ten times or more. The V gene is TRBV27, the J gene TRBJ2-7; no definite D call. CDR1 MNHEY and CDR2 SMNVEV come from the germline V gene (reference sequence). With 2 bases removed from V and 1 base from J, the gap between germline ends came to 12 bases. The CDR3 runs 15 residues. CDR3 loop: CASSLVGTSSYEQYF. For the CDR3, the DNA is TGTGCCAGCAGTTTAGTAGGCACGTCATCCTACGAGCAGTACTTC.

At least ten counts were recorded for this clonotype. The chain uses TRBV6-1 and TRBJ2-7; no clear D gene. The CDR3 is 12 amino acids. Germline values: CDR1 MNHNS, CDR2 SASEGT. V was shortened by 6 bases and J by 0 bases, with 6 bases between the two germline ends. The CDR3 DNA sequence: TGTGCCAGCAGGACAAGCTCCTACGAGCAGTACTTC. Its translation is CASRTSSYEQYF.

In this sample, this clonotype turned up many times. This chain links TRBV6-1 with TRBJ2-7; 12 bases agree with TRBD1. Germline CDR1 and CDR2: MNHNS and SASEGT. V lost 0 bases and J lost 6; bases outside the gene matches: 3. The CDR3 runs 15 residues. In nucleotides, the CDR3 is TGTGCCAGCAGTGAAGCTGGGACAGGGGGCATCGAGCAGTACTTC. Protein product: CASSEAGTGGIEQYF.

This clonotype was counted ten times or more. The chain combines TRBV27 with TRBJ2-5; D possibly uses TRBD1 or TRBD2 (5 bases each). This CDR3 has 15 amino acids. CDR1 is MNHEY and CDR2 is SMNVEV in the germline V gene (reference sequence). Trimming cost V 0 bases and J 5 bases, with 13 bases left between them. CDR3 in amino acids: CASSLSWDPGETQYF. The CDR3 DNA sequence: TGTGCCAGCAGTTTATCTTGGGACCCGGGGGAGACCCAGTACTTC.

This clonotype was seen repeatedly, ten times or more. The V and J genes are TRBV28 and TRBJ2-7; no clear D. Per the germline V gene, CDR1 is MDHEN and CDR2 is SYDVKM. The length of the CDR3 is 14 residues. V was pared by 5 bases and J by 6 bases, with 17 bases between. CDR3 in amino acids: CASSPDPGVREQYF. CDR3 in DNA: TGTGCCAGCAGTCCAGACCCTGGGGTCCGCGAGCAGTACTTC.

This clonotype was counted many times. V is TRBV28 and J is TRBJ2-3; D not certain. CDR3 length: 12 amino acids. Looked up from germline, CDR1 is MDHEN and CDR2 is SYDVKM. Between the trimmed V and J ends, which lost 3 bases and 6 bases, there was a span of 7 bases. The CDR3 protein is CASSFGRDTQYF. DNA for the CDR3: TGTGCCAGCAGTTTTGGCCGGGATACGCAGTATTTT.

The table lists this clonotype with many counts. The V and J genes are TRBV12-3 or TRBV12-4 and TRBJ2-5, with 7 bases that match TRBD1. CDR3 size: 21 residues. The V gene end was trimmed by 2 bases and the J gene end by 4 bases; junction bases not matched to a gene: 25. The CDR3 region is CASSLPGQKYLERIKGETQYF. For the CDR3, the DNA is TGTGCCAGCAGTTTACCGGGACAGAAATACTTAGAGCGGATAAAGGGAGAGACCCAGTACTTC.

The chain uses TRBV5-1 and TRBJ2-7, with 7 bases identical to TRBD2. The CDR3 sequence is 14 residues long. With 1 base clipped from V and 5 bases from J, the junction kept 6 bases outside the gene matches. Germline CDR1 SGHRS, CDR2 YFSETQ. In DNA, the CDR3 is TGCGCCAGCAGCTTGCGCGGGAGCAACCACGAGCAGTACTTC. Translated: CASSLRGSNHEQYF.